Each of the 12 T cell receptor beta chains below was sequenced from the same sample in a study of T-cell reconstitution after alpha-beta-depleted transplantation in children. The TCRbeta library incorporated unique molecular identifiers. A single record per CDR3 protein comes from TCRdb applying MiXCR to the PCR reads. The sample has 45,000 to 55,000 distinct CDR3 sequences, 5.8% seen once. Specimen: PBMCs, mostly from graft donor cells, collected 60 days after TCRalphabeta/CD19-depleted stem cell transplant. These receptors all come from a female patient between 2 and 15 years old who had a stem cell transplant for aplastic anemia, so the T cells may come from the graft donor.

This clonotype showed up many times. The chain links TRBV5-6 to TRBJ2-3; 8 bases agree with TRBD1. J gave up 6 bases and V 2 bases, and 17 bases lay outside the gene matches. The CDR3 runs 18 residues. Germline CDR1 reads SGHDT; CDR2 reads YYEEEE. The CDR3, as DNA: TGTGCCAGCAGCTTCCCCCTAATTGGCGGGACAGGTGCGGATACGCAGTATTTT. This sequence encodes CASSFPLIGGTGADTQYF.

Ten or more counts support this clonotype. J is TRBJ2-7 and V is TRBV5-1; TRBD1 or TRBD2 may be the D gene (5 bases each). V gave up 3 bases and J gave up 5 bases, with 15 bases separating them. This CDR3 has 14 residues. The germline V gene encodes CDR1 SGHRS and CDR2 YFSETQ. CDR3 sequence: CASSSGTLGDEQYF. The CDR3 region has the DNA TGCGCCAGCAGCTCCGGGACCCTGGGCGACGAGCAGTACTTC.

There are many counts of this clonotype. This rearrangement joins TRBV28 to TRBJ1-3, with unresolved D. The germline V gene encodes CDR1 MDHEN and CDR2 SYDVKM. The CDR3 contains 10 residues. Deletions cut 7 bases from V and 2 bases from J, with 0 bases between. The DNA for the CDR3 is TGTGCCAGCACTGGAAACACCATATATTTT. Translating it yields CASTGNTIYF.

This clonotype was picked up many times. This chain's CDR3 is CASSLFEGETQYF. In DNA form, the CDR3 reads TGTGCCAGCAGCTTATTTGAGGGAGAGACCCAGTACTTC. The chain combines TRBV7-2 with TRBJ2-5, with a weak D call TRBD2 (5 bases). The V gene lost 2 bases and the J gene lost 4 bases, with 8 bases spanning the gap. The CDR3 is 13 amino acids. Germline V CDR1 and CDR2: SGHTA, FQGNSA.

In its sample, this clonotype was seen many times. The V call is TRBV10-3, the J call TRBJ1-1; possibly TRBD1 for D (5 bases). The CDR3 is 16 amino acids. Germline lookup yields CDR1 ENHRY and CDR2 SYGVKD. The germline V and J ends were trimmed by 0 bases and 4 bases, with 15 bases remaining between them. CDR3 nucleotide sequence: TGTGCCATCAGTGAGTCGATCGGGGTCGGGGGCACTGAAGCTTTCTTT. It specifies CAISESIGVGGTEAFF.

This clonotype was found many times. The rearrangement joins TRBV28 to TRBJ2-7; D is uncertain. The ends were cut back, 9 bases at V and 3 bases at J, with 9 bases in the middle. The CDR3 sequence is 11 residues long. Germline CDR1 is MDHEN and CDR2 is SYDVKM. CDR3 nucleotide sequence: TGTGCCAGTCATGCCAACTACGAGCAGTACTTC. This encodes CASHANYEQYF. Combining the CDR3 with reference TRBV28 and TRBJ2-7 gives the whole variable domain DVKVTQSSRYLVKRTGEKVFLECVQDMDHENMFWYRQDPGLGLRLIYFSYDVKMKEKGDIPEGYSVSREKKERFSLILESASTNQTSMYLCASHANYEQYFGPGTRLTVT.

The chain is built from TRBV11-2 and TRBJ2-3; 10 bases line up with TRBD1. J gave up 11 bases and V 5 bases, and 7 bases lay outside the gene matches. The CDR3 extends over 13 amino acids. The germline gives CDR1 SGHAT, CDR2 FQNNGV. The CDR3 bases are TGTGCCAGCAGCCCCAACCGGGACAGGGGGCAGTATTTT. This gives the protein CASSPNRDRGQYF. Filled out from reference TRBV11-2 and TRBJ2-3, the complete variable domain reads EAGVAQSPRYKIIEKRQSVAFWCNPISGHATLYWYQQILGQGPKLLIQFQNNGVVDDSQLPKDRFSAERLKGVDSTLKIQPAKLEDSAVYLCASSPNRDRGQYFGPGTRLTVL.

This clonotype was counted at least ten times. CDR3 nucleotides: TGTGCCAGCAGCTTAGGGCCACTAGCGGGAGAGAATGAGCAGTTCTTC. It encodes CASSLGPLAGENEQFF. The chain joins TRBV7-2 to TRBJ2-1; 11 nucleotides line up with TRBD2. CDR1 is SGHTA, CDR2 FQGNSA, per germline. The CDR3 extends over 16 amino acids. The V and J ends lost 1 base and 7 bases, in that order; junction bases with no gene match: 6. Together with reference TRBV7-2 and TRBJ2-1, the CDR3 gives the full variable domain: GAGVSQSPSNKVTEKGKDVELRCDPISGHTALYWYRQSLGQGLEFLIYFQGNSAPDKSGLPSDRFSAERTGGSVSTLTIQRTQQEDSAVYLCASSLGPLAGENEQFFGPGTRLTVL.

This clonotype appeared many times. The chain combines TRBV7-3 with TRBJ1-1, with TRBD1 as a possible D gene (5 bases). The V end lost 6 bases, the J end lost 2 bases, and 10 bases lay between the germline ends. In germline, CDR1 is SGHTA, CDR2 FQGTGA. This CDR3 comprises 13 residues. DNA for the CDR3: TGTGCCAGCAGGCGGGACGGAAACACTGAAGCTTTCTTT. This gives the protein CASRRDGNTEAFF.

This clonotype has at least ten counts. This chain uses TRBV10-3 with TRBJ2-1; 8 bases fit TRBD2. J was trimmed by 4 bases and V by 3 bases; bases with no gene match: 5. CDR1 ENHRY and CDR2 SYGVKD come from the germline V gene. CDR3 size: 15 residues. The CDR3 region is CAISDPGGRYNEQFF. The CDR3 DNA sequence: TGTGCCATCAGTGACCCGGGGGGGAGGTACAATGAGCAGTTCTTC.

This clonotype was recorded at least ten times. The chain carries TRBV18 and TRBJ1-5; unclear D gene. This CDR3 comprises 13 residues. V lost 3 bases to trimming and J lost 4 bases, with 7 bases between them. Per germline, CDR1 KGHSH and CDR2 LQKENI. CDR3 nucleotide sequence: TGTGCCAGCTCACCGGCGGGGAATCAGCCCCAGCATTTT. This translates into CASSPAGNQPQHF.

This chain uses TRBV21-1 with TRBJ1-2; TRBD1, the table's D call, lacks a check against the DNA. TRBV21-1 is marked as a pseudogene. The CDR3 covers 17 residues. The CDR3 region has the DNA TGTCCCAGCAGCTCTCGGACAGGGGGCACAGCTAACTATGGCTACACCTTC. Translated: CPSSSRTGGTANYGYTF.